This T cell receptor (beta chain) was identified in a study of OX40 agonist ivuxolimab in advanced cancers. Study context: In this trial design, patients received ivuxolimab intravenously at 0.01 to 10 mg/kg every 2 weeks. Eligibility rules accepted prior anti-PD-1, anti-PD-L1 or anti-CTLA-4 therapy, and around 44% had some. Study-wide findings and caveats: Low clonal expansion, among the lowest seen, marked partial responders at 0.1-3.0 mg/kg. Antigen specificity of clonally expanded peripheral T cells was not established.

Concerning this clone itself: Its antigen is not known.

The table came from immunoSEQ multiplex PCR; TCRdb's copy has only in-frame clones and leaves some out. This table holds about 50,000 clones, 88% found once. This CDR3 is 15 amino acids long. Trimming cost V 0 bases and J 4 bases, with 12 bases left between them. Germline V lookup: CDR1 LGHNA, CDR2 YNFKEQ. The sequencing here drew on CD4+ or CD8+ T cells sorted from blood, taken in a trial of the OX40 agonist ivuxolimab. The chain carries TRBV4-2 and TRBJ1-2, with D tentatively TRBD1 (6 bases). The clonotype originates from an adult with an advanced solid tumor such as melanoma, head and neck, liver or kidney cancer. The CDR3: CASSQDRTETYGYTF. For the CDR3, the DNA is TGTGCCAGCAGCCAAGATCGGACAGAGACCTATGGCTACACCTTC.